The entry that follows covers one T cell receptor (beta chain) sequence. The data were taken from a study of blood T cell repertoires in COVID-19. Across the study: Collection of acute and convalescent COVID-19 samples took place in the United States, Italy and Spain. PBMCs, B-cell-depleted T cells, or T cells provided the cDNA or gDNA that made up the material.

In the authors' workflow: Reference gene primer amplification gave estimated nucleated cell counts. The assay was immunoSEQ multiplex PCR, and TCRdb's table has in-frame clones only and misses some. D and trimming were read from the DNA, whereas the V and J calls and clone size are those reported in that table. The sample has some 110,000 clones; about three quarters are singletons. The CDR3 is 12 amino acids. V was trimmed by 3 bases and J by 8 bases, leaving 11 bases between them. Germline V CDR1 and CDR2: SGDLS, YYNGEE. The TCR was taken from a woman in her 70s with acute or convalescent COVID-19. The sequenced material came from peripheral blood. This chain uses TRBV9 with TRBJ1-1; D is possibly TRBD1 (6 bases). The CDR3 DNA is TGTGCCAGCAGCGCGACAGGATCCGAAGCTTTCTTT. Translation gives CASSATGSEAFF.